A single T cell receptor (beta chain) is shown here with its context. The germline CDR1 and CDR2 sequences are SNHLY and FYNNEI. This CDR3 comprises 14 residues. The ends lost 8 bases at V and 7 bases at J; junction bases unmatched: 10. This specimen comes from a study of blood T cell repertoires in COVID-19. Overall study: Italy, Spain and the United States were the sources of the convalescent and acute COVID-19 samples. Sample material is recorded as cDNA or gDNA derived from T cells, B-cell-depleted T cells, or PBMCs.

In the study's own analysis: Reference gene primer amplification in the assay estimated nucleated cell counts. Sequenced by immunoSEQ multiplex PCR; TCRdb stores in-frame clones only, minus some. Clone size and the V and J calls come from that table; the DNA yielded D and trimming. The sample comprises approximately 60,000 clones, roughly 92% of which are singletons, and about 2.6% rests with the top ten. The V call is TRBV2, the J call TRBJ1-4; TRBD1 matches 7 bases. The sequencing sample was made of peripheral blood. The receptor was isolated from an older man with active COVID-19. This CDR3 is CASGIRGGREKLFF. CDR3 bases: TGTGCCAGCGGGATCAGAGGGGGCCGTGAAAAACTGTTTTTT.